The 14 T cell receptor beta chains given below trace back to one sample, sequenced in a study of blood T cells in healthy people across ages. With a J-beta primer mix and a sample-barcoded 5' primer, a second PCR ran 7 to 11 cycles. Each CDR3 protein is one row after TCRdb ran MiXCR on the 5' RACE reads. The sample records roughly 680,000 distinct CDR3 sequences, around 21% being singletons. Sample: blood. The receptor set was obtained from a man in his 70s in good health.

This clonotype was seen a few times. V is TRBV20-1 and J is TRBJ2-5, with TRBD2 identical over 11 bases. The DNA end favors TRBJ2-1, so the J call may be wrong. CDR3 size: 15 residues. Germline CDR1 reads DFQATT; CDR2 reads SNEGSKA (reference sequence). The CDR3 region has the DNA TGCAGTGCTGGCAAGGGCTTAGCGGGAGGGAATGAGCAGTTCTTC. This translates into CSAGKGLAGGNEQFF.

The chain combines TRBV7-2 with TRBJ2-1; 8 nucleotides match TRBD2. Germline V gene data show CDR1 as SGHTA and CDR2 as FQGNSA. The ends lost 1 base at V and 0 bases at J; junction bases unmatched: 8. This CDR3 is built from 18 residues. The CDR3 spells CASSLELSGILSYNEQFF. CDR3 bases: TGTGCCAGCAGCTTAGAGCTTAGCGGGATCCTCTCCTACAATGAGCAGTTCTTC.

CDR3 sequence: CASSPTGAGYTF. For the CDR3, the DNA is TGTGCCAGCAGCCCCACAGGGGCAGGCTACACCTTC. The genes are TRBV14 and TRBJ1-2; 7 nucleotides align to TRBD1. The CDR3 sequence is 12 residues long. Germline assignment: CDR1 SGHDN and CDR2 FVKESK. The V gene end was trimmed by 4 bases and the J gene end by 8 bases; junction bases not matched to a gene: 4.

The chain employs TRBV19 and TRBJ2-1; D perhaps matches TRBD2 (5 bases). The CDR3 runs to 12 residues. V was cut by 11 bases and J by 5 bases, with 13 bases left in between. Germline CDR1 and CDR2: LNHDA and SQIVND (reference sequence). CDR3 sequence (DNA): TGTGCCGGTATGTGGGGAGACAATGAGCAGTTCTTC. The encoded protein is CAGMWGDNEQFF.

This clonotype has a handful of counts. The CDR3 bases are TGTGCCAGCAGCCCGGGACAGACTAACTATGGCTACACCTTC. Amino acid sequence: CASSPGQTNYGYTF. The chain combines TRBV7-9 with TRBJ1-2; 7 bases match TRBD1. The CDR3 is made up of 14 amino acids. The ends lost 5 bases at V and 0 bases at J; junction bases unmatched: 3. Germline V gene data show CDR1 as SEHNR and CDR2 as FQNEAQ (reference sequence).

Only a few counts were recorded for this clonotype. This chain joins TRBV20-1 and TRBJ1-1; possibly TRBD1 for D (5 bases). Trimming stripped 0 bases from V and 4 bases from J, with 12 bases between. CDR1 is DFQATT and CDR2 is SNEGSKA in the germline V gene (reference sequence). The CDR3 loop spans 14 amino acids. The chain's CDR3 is CSAREGAGSTEAFF. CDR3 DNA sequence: TGCAGTGCTAGAGAAGGGGCCGGGAGCACTGAAGCTTTCTTT.

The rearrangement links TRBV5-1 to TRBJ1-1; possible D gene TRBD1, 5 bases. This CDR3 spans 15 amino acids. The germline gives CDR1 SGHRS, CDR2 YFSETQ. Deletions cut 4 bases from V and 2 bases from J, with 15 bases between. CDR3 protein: CASSLQGGDNTEAFF. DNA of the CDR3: TGCGCCAGCAGCCTCCAGGGTGGGGATAACACTGAAGCTTTCTTT.

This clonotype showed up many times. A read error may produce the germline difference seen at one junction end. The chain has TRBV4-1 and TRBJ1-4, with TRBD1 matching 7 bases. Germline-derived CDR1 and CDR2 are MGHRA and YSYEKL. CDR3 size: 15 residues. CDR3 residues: CASSITGATNEKLFF. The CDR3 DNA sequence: TGCGCCAGCAGCATTACAGGGGCAACTAATGAAAAACTATTTTTT.

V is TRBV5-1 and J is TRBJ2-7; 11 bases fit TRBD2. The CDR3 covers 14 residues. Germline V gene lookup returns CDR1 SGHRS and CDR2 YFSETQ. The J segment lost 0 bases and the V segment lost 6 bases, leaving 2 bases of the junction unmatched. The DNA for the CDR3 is TGCGCCAGCAAGACTAGCGGGGACTCCTACGAGCAGTACTTC. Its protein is CASKTSGDSYEQYF.

CDR3 region: CASSKLAGGHYNEQFF. The CDR3 bases are TGTGCCAGCAGCAAACTAGCGGGTGGGCACTACAATGAGCAGTTCTTC. This chain uses TRBV7-9 with TRBJ2-1, with 9 nucleotides matching TRBD2. From germline, CDR1 is SEHNR and CDR2 FQNEAQ (reference sequence). The CDR3 runs 16 residues. V was pared by 5 bases and J by 3 bases, with 8 bases of the junction left unmatched.

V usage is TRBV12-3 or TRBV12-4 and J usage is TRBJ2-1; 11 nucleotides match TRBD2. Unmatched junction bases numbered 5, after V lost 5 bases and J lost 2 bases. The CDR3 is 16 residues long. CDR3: CASSPHSGGAYNEQFF. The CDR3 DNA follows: TGTGCCAGCAGTCCACATAGCGGGGGGGCCTACAATGAGCAGTTCTTC.

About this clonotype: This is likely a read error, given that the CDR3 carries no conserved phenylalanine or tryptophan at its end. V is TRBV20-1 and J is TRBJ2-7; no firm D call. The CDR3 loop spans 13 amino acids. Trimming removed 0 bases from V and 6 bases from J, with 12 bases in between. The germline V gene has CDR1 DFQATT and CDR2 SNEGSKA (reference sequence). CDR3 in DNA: TGCAGTGCTAGAGATATCCAGTCTCTCGAGCAGTACTTG. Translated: CSARDIQSLEQYL.

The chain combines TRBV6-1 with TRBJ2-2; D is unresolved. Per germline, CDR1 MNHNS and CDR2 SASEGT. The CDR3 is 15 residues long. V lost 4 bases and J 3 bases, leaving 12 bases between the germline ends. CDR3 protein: CASSVRIVDTGELFF. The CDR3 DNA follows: TGTGCCAGCAGTGTTAGAATAGTAGACACCGGGGAGCTGTTTTTT.

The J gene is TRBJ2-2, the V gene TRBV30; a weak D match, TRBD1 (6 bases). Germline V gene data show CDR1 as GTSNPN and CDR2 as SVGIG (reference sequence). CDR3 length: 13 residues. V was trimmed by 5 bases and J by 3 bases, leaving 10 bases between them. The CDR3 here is CAWLDRDTGELFF. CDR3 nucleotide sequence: TGTGCCTGGTTGGACAGAGACACCGGGGAGCTGTTTTTT.